A selection of T cell receptor beta chains follows, all from one sample in a study of human T cells and chemical hapten exposure. TCRdb fed the RACE reads into MiXCR, producing one record per CDR3 protein. The data hold 350,000 to 400,000 distinct CDR3 sequences, with roughly 4.6% observed a single time. The sample consisted of whole blood, taken in connection with sensitization to the hapten diphenylcyclopropenone (DPC). The receptor set was obtained from a woman aged 50 to 60 with alopecia areata. Some clones in this sample may be carry-over from other donors' samples. Each CDR3 is given without its conserved first and last residue. The D gene is left open where the match is weak. Rows give clone size only sometimes, using once, few, many, or a class for an expanded clone.

J,D,V,size,CDR3
TRBJ1-2,NA,TRBV5-1,NA,ASSLGDNDYGYT
TRBJ1-1,TRBD1,TRBV7-8,NA,ASSPRQGSEAF
TRBJ2-1,NA,TRBV12-3/TRBV12-4,many,ASSQGNLHNEQF
TRBJ2-1,TRBD2,TRBV27,NA,ATLRSLAGNNEQF
TRBJ1-1,NA,TRBV4-2,NA,ASSQDLSSEAF
TRBJ1-2,NA,TRBV12-3/TRBV12-4,few,ASQGEKHYGYT
TRBJ2-7,NA,TRBV27,NA,ASSFRGEYEQY
TRBJ2-3,NA,TRBV29-1,many,SVPHTDTQY
TRBJ2-2,NA,TRBV12-3/TRBV12-4,NA,ASSLVQGELF
TRBJ1-5,TRBD1,TRBV10-1,few,ASSSGPGQVRGNQPQH
TRBJ1-1,NA,TRBV5-1,many,ASSLQGPRATEAF
TRBJ2-1,NA,TRBV20-1,few,SASGTLSSYNEQF
TRBJ1-4,TRBD1,TRBV20-1,NA,SASGTGGEKLF
TRBJ2-1,NA,TRBV27,NA,ASSGYNSPDSNEQL
TRBJ2-7,TRBD1,TRBV25-1,NA,ASGQGMWEQY